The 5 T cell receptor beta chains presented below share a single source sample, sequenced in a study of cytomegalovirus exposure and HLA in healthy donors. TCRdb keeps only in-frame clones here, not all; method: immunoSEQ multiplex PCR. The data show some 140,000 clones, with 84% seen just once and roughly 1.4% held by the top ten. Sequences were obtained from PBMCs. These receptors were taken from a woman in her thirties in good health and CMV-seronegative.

CDR3 bases: TGTGCCAGCCTAGGGGGCTCCTATAATTCACCCCTCCACTTT. Protein product: CASLGGSYNSPLHF. This chain connects TRBV28 to TRBJ1-6, with D perhaps TRBD1 (6 bases). Germline V gene data show CDR1 as MDHEN and CDR2 as SYDVKM. The CDR3 totals 14 residues. V was clipped by 8 bases and J by 0 bases, with 8 bases between them.

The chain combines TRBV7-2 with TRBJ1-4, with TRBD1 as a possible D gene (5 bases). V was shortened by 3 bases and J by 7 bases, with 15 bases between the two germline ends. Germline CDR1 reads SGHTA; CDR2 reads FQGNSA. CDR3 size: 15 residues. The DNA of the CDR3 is TGTGCCAGCAGCTTCCGACAGCCGAAGGGTGAAAAACTGTTTTTT. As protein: CASSFRQPKGEKLFF.

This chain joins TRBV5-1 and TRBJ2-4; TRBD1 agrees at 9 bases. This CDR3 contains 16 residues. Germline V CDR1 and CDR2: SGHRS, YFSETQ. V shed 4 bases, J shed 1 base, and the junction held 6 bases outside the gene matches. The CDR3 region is CASSPGTGNAKNIQYF. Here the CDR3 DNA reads TGCGCCAGCAGCCCCGGGACAGGGAACGCCAAAAACATTCAGTACTTC.

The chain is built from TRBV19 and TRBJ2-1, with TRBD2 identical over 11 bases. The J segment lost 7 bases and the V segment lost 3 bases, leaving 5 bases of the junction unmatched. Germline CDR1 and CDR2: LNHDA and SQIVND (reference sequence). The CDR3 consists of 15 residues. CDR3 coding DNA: TGTGCCAGTAGTATCCAGCTAGCGGGGGGTAATGAGCAGTTCTTC. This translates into CASSIQLAGGNEQFF.

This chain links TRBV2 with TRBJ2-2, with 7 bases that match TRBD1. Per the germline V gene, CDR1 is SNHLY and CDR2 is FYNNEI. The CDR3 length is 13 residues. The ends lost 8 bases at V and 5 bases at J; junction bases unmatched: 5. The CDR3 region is CASQFRGTGELFF. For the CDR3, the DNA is TGTGCCAGCCAATTCAGGGGGACCGGGGAGCTGTTTTTT.